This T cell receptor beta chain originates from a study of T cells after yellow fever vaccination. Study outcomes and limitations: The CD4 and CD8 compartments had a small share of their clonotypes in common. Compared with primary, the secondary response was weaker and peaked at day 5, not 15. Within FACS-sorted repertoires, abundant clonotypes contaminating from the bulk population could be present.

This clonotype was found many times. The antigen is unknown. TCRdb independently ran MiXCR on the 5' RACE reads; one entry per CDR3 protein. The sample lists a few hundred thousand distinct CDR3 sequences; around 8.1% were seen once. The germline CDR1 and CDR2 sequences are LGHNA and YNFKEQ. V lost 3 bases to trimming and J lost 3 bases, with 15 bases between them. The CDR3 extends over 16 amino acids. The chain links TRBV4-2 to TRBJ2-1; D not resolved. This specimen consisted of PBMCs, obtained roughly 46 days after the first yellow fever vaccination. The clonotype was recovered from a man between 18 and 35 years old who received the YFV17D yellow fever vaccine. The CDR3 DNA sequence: TGTGCCAGCAGCCAGCAACGCGGAATGAACTACAATGAGCAGTTCTTC. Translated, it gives CASSQQRGMNYNEQFF.